The following is a T cell receptor beta chain sequence with its context. Trimming took 1 base from V and 5 from J, leaving 12 bases between them. From germline, CDR1 is SEHNR and CDR2 FQNEAQ (reference sequence). This CDR3 has 14 residues. Using its own MiXCR run on the 5' RACE reads, TCRdb lists one record per CDR3 protein. The sample includes approximately 510,000 distinct CDR3 sequences, 21% of them seen just once. This record belongs to a study of T cells after yellow fever vaccination. J is TRBJ2-7 and V is TRBV7-9; possibly TRBD1 for D (6 bases). This specimen consisted of PBMCs, obtained roughly 23 days after the first yellow fever vaccination. The source is a man aged 18 to 29 who received the YFV17D yellow fever vaccine. The CDR3 bases are TGTGCCAGCAGCTTAGGGGGAACAGGGCACGAGCAGTACGTC. Translating gives CASSLGGTGHEQYV.